The 5 T cell receptor beta chains given below trace back to one sample, sequenced in a study of blood T cells in healthy people across ages. With a J-beta primer mix and a sample-barcoded 5' primer, a second PCR ran about 6 to 11 cycles. MiXCR, run by TCRdb on the 5' RACE reads, gives a single entry per CDR3 protein. The sample has around 1,000,000 distinct CDR3 sequences, under 30% seen once. Another study also made use of these data, one on T cells of mothers and their children.

Source material: blood. The receptor source for this set is a girl aged 2 to 9 in good health.

The chain uses TRBV28 and TRBJ1-2, with D unresolved. V was clipped by 5 bases and J by 4 bases, with 14 bases between them. The CDR3 spans 14 residues. CDR1 is MDHEN and CDR2 is SYDVKM in the germline V gene. CDR3 region: CASSIVEGIYGYTF. For the CDR3, the DNA is TGTGCCAGCAGTATTGTGGAGGGAATCTATGGCTACACCTTC.

This chain links TRBV2 with TRBJ2-1; D may correspond to TRBD1 or TRBD2 (5 bases each). This CDR3 is built from 13 residues. Trimming shortened V by 1 base and J by 6 bases, and 7 bases separated the two germline ends. The germline CDR1 and CDR2 sequences are SNHLY and FYNNEI. The DNA for the CDR3 is TGTGCCAGCAGTGAAGGTGGGGGCAATGAGCAGTTCTTC. Translation: CASSEGGGNEQFF.

V is TRBV12-3 or TRBV12-4 and J is TRBJ2-1, with D perhaps matching TRBD2 (5 bases). The DNA end is a closer match to TRBJ2-5, so the J assignment may be wrong. The CDR3 is made up of 14 amino acids. The CDR3 DNA reads as TGTGCCAGCAGCCTAGATCTAGCCGGCAAGACCCAGTACTTC. Amino acids: CASSLDLAGKTQYF.

Only a few counts were recorded for this clonotype. The chain combines TRBV5-6 with TRBJ2-1, with 9 bases lining up with TRBD2. CDR1 is SGHDT and CDR2 is YYEEEE in the germline V gene. CDR3 length equals 14 residues. V was clipped by 1 base and J by 9 bases; unmatched bases: 5. The CDR3 sequence: CASSLLRGGSEQFF. The CDR3 nucleotides read TGTGCCAGCAGCTTGTTGCGGGGGGGCAGTGAGCAGTTCTTC.

This chain connects TRBV19 to TRBJ2-5; perhaps TRBD2 as D (6 bases). This CDR3 region has 16 residues. Deletions cut 1 base from V and 0 bases from J, with 12 bases between. Germline V gene sequence: CDR1 LNHDA, CDR2 SQIVND (reference sequence). In DNA form, the CDR3 reads TGTGCCAGTAGTATAGCTCTCGCGGGGAACCAAGAGACCCAGTACTTC. Translated: CASSIALAGNQETQYF.